This TCR beta chain was found in a study of T cells after yellow fever vaccination. Researchers made TCR cDNA using 5'RACE template switching, and this step added a universal primer site and UMIs. From the 5' RACE reads, TCRdb called clonotypes with MiXCR, one entry per CDR3 protein. The profile shows about 300,000 distinct CDR3 sequences, about 6.9% of them singletons. Germline V gene data show CDR1 as MNHEY and CDR2 as SMNVEV (reference sequence). V lost 6 bases and J lost 1, with 15 bases in between. The CDR3 length is 15 residues. This clonotype showed up just a few times. Its antigen is unknown. General study results and limits: A secondary response was less intense yet reached its peak sooner, at day 5 versus 15.

This TCR came from a man in his late teens or twenties who received the YFV17D yellow fever vaccine. The chain has TRBV27 and TRBJ1-1; D is possibly TRBD1 (5 bases). The sample was PBMCs, taken about 49 days after the first yellow fever vaccination. CDR3 amino acids: CASSSRLTGNTEAFF. DNA for the CDR3: TGTGCCAGCAGCTCTCGATTAACAGGGAACACTGAAGCTTTCTTT.